Below are 11 T cell receptor beta chains sequenced from a single sample in a study of blood T cell repertoires in COVID-19. Clones were sequenced by immunoSEQ multiplex PCR, and TCRdb holds only the in-frame ones, with some missing. The sample includes 300,000 to 350,000 clones, approximately 89% of them seen just once. Material: peripheral blood. Receptors were obtained from a woman aged 55 to 70 with COVID-19, enrolled during active disease.

The J gene is TRBJ2-1, the V gene TRBV5-4, with a weak D call TRBD1 (6 bases). The germline gives CDR1 SGHNT, CDR2 YYREEE (reference sequence). The CDR3 has 14 residues. Trimming took 5 bases from V and 0 from J, leaving 9 bases between them. The CDR3 region has the DNA TGTGCCAGCAGTGACAGGTTCTCCTACAATGAGCAGTTCTTC. This gives the protein CASSDRFSYNEQFF.

The chain joins TRBV3-1 (or the pseudogene TRBV3-2) to TRBJ1-2; D remains ambiguous. CDR1 is LGHDT and CDR2 is YNNKEL in the germline V gene (reference sequence). CDR3 length: 14 amino acids. Trimming stripped 1 base from V and 8 bases from J, with 14 bases between. CDR3 sequence (DNA): TGTGCCAGCAGCCAAGTAGCGGGATTTGGCGGCTACACCTTC. This gives the protein CASSQVAGFGGYTF.

The chain carries TRBV6-1 and TRBJ1-5; 11 positions match TRBD1. The CDR3 contains 16 residues. V was clipped by 3 bases and J by 2 bases; unmatched bases: 3. From germline, CDR1 is MNHNS and CDR2 SASEGT. The CDR3 sequence: CASSDRDRGGNQPQHF. The CDR3 DNA sequence: TGTGCCAGCAGTGACCGGGACAGGGGGGGCAATCAGCCCCAGCATTTT.

The chain joins TRBV13 to TRBJ2-2; 10 bases align to TRBD2. Germline V CDR1 and CDR2: PRHDT, FYEKMQ (reference sequence). The ends lost 4 bases at V and 2 bases at J; junction bases unmatched: 10. The CDR3 has 18 residues. The DNA for the CDR3 is TGTGCCAGCAGCTCCTCCGGACTAGCGGTTCTTAACACCGGGGAGCTGTTTTTT. The encoded protein is CASSSSGLAVLNTGELFF. The full variable domain, completed using reference TRBV13 and TRBJ2-2, is AAGVIQSPRHLIKEKRETATLKCYPIPRHDTVYWYQQGPGQDPQFLISFYEKMQSDKGSIPDRFSAQQFSDYHSELNMSSLELGDSALYFCASSSSGLAVLNTGELFFGEGSRLTVL.

The V and J genes are TRBV5-6 and TRBJ2-5; 8 bases fit TRBD2. The CDR3 has 16 residues. V was clipped by 0 bases and J by 5 bases; unmatched bases: 9. Looked up from germline, CDR1 is SGHDT and CDR2 is YYEEEE. In DNA form, the CDR3 reads TGTGCCAGCAGCTTGGTGGGTAGCGGGGAACGGGAGACCCAGTACTTC. This codes for CASSLVGSGERETQYF.

The CDR3 sequence is CASSVVSTGELFF. CDR3 nucleotide sequence: TGTGCCAGCAGCGTAGTCAGCACCGGGGAGCTGTTTTTT. V gene TRBV9 combines with J gene TRBJ2-2, with D uncertain. Germline V gene lookup returns CDR1 SGDLS and CDR2 YYNGEE. V dropped 0 bases and J dropped 4 bases, with 4 bases sitting between them. This CDR3 region has 13 residues. The full variable domain, in which reference TRBV9 and TRBJ2-2 provide the parts outside the CDR3, is DSGVTQTPKHLITATGQRVTLRCSPRSGDLSVYWYQQSLDQGLQFLIQYYNGEERAKGNILERFSAQQFPDLHSELNLSSLELGDSALYFCASSVVSTGELFFGEGSRLTVL.

This clone came up once. The rearrangement links TRBV28 to TRBJ1-1; D unresolved. Looked up from germline, CDR1 is MDHEN and CDR2 is SYDVKM. Trimming left V 8 bases short and J 4 bases short, with 5 bases between. This CDR3 contains 10 residues. CDR3 sequence (DNA): TGTGCCAGCGGGCCCACTGAAGCTTTCTTT. Its translation is CASGPTEAFF. The entire variable domain, with the rest obtained from reference TRBV28 and TRBJ1-1, is as follows: DVKVTQSSRYLVKRTGEKVFLECVQDMDHENMFWYRQDPGLGLRLIYFSYDVKMKEKGDIPEGYSVSREKKERFSLILESASTNQTSMYLCASGPTEAFFGQGTRLTVV.

V usage is TRBV7-8 and J usage is TRBJ1-2; possible D gene TRBD1, 5 bases. Germline CDR1 reads SGHVS; CDR2 reads FQNEAQ. This CDR3 has 13 amino acids. V lost 3 bases and J lost 2, with 7 bases in between. The CDR3 loop is CASSFPGNYGYTF. CDR3 nucleotide sequence: TGTGCCAGCAGCTTCCCAGGGAACTATGGCTACACCTTC.

V usage is TRBV5-6 and J usage is TRBJ2-7; 8 bases match TRBD1. CDR1 SGHDT and CDR2 YYEEEE come from the germline V gene. The CDR3 sequence is 12 residues long. With V trimmed by 0 bases and J by 12 bases, 5 bases remained unmatched. The CDR3 here is CASSLERTGWYF. The CDR3 DNA is TGTGCCAGCAGCTTGGAGAGGACAGGGTGGTACTTC.

The J gene is TRBJ2-5, the V gene TRBV6-5; D may be TRBD1 (6 bases). The CDR3 length is 15 residues. Trimming removed 5 bases at V and 2 bases at J, with 15 bases between. Germline CDR1 and CDR2: MNHEY and SVGAGI. CDR3 sequence reads: CASSLGRDIQETQYF. The CDR3 nucleotides are TGTGCCAGCAGTCTCGGACGGGACATTCAAGAGACCCAGTACTTC.

This clone occurred once. The genes are TRBV10-3 and TRBJ2-5; TRBD1 matches at 10 bases. CDR3 length: 13 amino acids. After removal of 6 bases from V and 4 bases from J, the junction contained 2 bases not matched to a gene. Germline V gene data show CDR1 as ENHRY and CDR2 as SYGVKD. The CDR3 is CAISRDRGETQYF. CDR3 bases: TGTGCCATCAGCCGGGACAGGGGAGAGACCCAGTACTTC.